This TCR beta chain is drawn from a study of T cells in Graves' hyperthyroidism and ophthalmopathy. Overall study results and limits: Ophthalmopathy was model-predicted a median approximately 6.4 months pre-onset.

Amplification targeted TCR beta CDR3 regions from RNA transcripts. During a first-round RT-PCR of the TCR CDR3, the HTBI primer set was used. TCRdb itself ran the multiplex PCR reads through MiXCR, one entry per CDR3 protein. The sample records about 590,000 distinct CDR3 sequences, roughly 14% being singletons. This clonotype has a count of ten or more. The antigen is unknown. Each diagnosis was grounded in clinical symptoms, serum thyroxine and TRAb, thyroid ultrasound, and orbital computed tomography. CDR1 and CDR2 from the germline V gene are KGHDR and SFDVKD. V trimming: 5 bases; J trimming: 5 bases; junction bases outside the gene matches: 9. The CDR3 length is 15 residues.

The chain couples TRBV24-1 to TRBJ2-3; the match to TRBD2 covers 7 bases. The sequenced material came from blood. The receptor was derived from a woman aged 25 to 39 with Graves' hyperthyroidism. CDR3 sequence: CATSGSGLPGDTQYF. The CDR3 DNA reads TGTGCCACCAGTGGGTCGGGACTACCGGGAGATACGCAGTATTTT.